This T cell receptor beta chain comes out of a study of human T cells and chemical hapten exposure. Study-level points and caveats: No alteration of TCRs above 1 in 1000 frequency was seen with DPC sensitization.

Germline V gene sequence: CDR1 MDHEN, CDR2 SYDVKM. The CDR3 is 15 residues long. V lost 3 bases to trimming and J lost 9 bases; unmatched junction nucleotides: 11. The time point: pre-sensitization, week 0. Sample treatment: therapeutic diphenylcyclopropenone sensitization with weekly scalp DPC. Alopecia patients deemed DPC-suitable, aged 18 to 70, excluding pregnancy. In regard to this clonotype: The antigen is undetermined.

TCRdb independently ran MiXCR on the RACE reads; one entry per CDR3 protein. The sample lists over 300,000 distinct CDR3 sequences, 4% to 6% occurring once. The chain uses TRBV28 and TRBJ2-1, with 7 positions matching TRBD1. The clonotype originates from a woman in her fifties or sixties with alopecia areata. Some clones in this sample may be carry-over from other donors' samples. Specimen: whole blood, collected in connection with sensitization to the hapten diphenylcyclopropenone (DPC). The CDR3 region is CASSFRGLRRGEQFF. The CDR3 DNA follows: TGTGCCAGCAGTTTTAGGGGGCTCCGACGAGGTGAGCAGTTCTTC.